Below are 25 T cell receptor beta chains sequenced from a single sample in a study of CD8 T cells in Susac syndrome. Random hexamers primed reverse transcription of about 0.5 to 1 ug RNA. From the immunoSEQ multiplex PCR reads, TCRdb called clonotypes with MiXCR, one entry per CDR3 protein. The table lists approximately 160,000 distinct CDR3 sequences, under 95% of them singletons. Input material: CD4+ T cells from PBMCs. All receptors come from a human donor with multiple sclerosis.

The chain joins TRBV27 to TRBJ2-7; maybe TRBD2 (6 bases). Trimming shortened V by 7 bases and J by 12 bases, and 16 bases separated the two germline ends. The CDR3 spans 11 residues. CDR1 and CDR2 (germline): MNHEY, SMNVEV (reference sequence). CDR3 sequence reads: CASKRDSQGYF. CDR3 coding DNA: TGTGCCAGCAAACGGGACTCCCAGGGGTACTTC.

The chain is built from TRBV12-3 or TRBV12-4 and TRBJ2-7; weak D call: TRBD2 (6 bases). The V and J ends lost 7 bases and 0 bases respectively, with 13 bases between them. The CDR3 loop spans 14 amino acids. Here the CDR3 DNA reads TGTGCCAGCATGCGAGGGAGGAGCTCCTACGAGCAGTACTTC. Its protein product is CASMRGRSSYEQYF.

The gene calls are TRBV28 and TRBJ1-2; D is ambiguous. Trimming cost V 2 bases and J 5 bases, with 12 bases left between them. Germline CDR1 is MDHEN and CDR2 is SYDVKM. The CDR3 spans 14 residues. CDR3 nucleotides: TGTGCCAGCAGTTTACCCGGACGGCCTTATGGCTACACCTTC. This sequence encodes CASSLPGRPYGYTF.

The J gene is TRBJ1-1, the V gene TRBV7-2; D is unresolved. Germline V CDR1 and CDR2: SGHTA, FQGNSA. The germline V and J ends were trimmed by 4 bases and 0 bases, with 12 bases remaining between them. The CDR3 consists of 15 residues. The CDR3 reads CASSSQFSVNTEAFF. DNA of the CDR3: TGTGCCAGCAGCTCCCAATTCTCAGTGAACACTGAAGCTTTCTTT. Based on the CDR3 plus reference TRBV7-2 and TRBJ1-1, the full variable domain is GAGVSQSPSNKVTEKGKDVELRCDPISGHTALYWYRQSLGQGLEFLIYFQGNSAPDKSGLPSDRFSAERTGGSVSTLTIQRTQQEDSAVYLCASSSQFSVNTEAFFGQGTRLTVV.

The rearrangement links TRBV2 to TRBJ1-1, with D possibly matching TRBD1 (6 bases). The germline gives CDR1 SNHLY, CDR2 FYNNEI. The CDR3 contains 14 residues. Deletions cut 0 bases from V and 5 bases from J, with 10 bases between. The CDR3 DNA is TGTGCCAGCAGTGAAGCGGGGGCGAGGACTGAAGCTTTCTTT. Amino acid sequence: CASSEAGARTEAFF.

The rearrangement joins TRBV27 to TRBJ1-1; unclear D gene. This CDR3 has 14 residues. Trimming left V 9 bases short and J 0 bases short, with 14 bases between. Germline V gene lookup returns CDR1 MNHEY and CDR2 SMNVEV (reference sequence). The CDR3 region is CASQKAGMNTEAFF. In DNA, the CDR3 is TGTGCCAGTCAAAAGGCCGGCATGAACACTGAAGCTTTCTTT.

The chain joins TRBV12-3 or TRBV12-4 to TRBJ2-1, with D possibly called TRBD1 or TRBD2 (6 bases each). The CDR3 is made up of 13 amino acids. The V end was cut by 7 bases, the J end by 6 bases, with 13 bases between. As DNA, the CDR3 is TGTGCCAGCAAGGAGGGGGACGGCAATGAGCAGTTCTTC. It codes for CASKEGDGNEQFF.

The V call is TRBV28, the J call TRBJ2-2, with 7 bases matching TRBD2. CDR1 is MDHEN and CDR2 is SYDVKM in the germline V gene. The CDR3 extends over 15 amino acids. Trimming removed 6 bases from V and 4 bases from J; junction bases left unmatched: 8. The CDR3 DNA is TGTGCCAGCAGCCCTGGCGGGAGATTCACCGGGGAGCTGTTTTTT. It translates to CASSPGGRFTGELFF.

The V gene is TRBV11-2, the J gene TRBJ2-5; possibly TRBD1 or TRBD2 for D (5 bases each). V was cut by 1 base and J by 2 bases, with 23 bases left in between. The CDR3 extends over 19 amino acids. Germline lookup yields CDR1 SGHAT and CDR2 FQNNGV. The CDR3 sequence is CASSLGGRGHTRRQETQYF. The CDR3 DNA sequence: TGTGCCAGCAGCTTAGGGGGGAGAGGCCACACACGGCGGCAAGAGACCCAGTACTTC.

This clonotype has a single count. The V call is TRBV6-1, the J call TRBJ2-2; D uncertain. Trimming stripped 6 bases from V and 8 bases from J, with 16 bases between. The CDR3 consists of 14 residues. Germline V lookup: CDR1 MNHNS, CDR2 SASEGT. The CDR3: CASSALSWAGELFF. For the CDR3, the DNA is TGTGCCAGCAGCGCCCTAAGCTGGGCAGGGGAGCTGTTTTTT.

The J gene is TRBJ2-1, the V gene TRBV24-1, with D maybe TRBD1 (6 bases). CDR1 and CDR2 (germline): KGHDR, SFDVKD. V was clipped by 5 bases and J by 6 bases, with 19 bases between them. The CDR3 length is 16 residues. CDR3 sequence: CATSGLLQGAGNEQFF. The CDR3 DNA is TGTGCCACCAGTGGCTTATTACAGGGAGCCGGCAATGAGCAGTTCTTC.

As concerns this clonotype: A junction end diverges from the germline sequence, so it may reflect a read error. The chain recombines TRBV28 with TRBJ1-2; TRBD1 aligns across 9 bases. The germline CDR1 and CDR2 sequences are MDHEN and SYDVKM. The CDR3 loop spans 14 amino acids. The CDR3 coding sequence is TGTGCCAGCAGTCTATGGGACAGGGCCTATGGCTACACCTTC. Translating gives CASSLWDRAYGYTF.

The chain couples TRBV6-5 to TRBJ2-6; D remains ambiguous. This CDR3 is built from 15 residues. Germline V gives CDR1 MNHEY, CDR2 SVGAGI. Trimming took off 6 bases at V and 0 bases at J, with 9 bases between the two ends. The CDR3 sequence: CASSSESSGANVLTF. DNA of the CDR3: TGTGCCAGCAGCTCAGAAAGCTCTGGGGCCAACGTCCTGACTTTC.

The CDR3 protein is CASGSHLAGAEQFF. CDR3 bases: TGTGCTAGTGGTTCCCACCTAGCGGGAGCTGAGCAGTTCTTC. The chain recombines TRBV12-5 with TRBJ2-1, with TRBD2 matching over 10 bases. Germline V gene lookup returns CDR1 LGHNT and CDR2 FRNRAP. This CDR3 has 14 residues. With 4 bases clipped from V and 9 bases from J, the junction kept 6 bases outside the gene matches.

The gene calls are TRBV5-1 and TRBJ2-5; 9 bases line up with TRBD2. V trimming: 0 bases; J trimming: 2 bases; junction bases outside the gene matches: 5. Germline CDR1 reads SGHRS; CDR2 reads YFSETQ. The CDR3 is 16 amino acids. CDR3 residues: CASSLAVLAGQETQYF. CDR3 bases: TGCGCCAGCAGCTTGGCCGTGCTAGCGGGGCAAGAGACCCAGTACTTC.

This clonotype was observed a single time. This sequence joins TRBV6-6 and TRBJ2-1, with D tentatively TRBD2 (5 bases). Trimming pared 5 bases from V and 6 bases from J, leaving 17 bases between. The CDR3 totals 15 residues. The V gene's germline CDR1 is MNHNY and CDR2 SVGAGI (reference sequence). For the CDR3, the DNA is TGTGCCAGCAGTCCCTCCGGGCTAGCCCTCAATGAGCAGTTCTTC. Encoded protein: CASSPSGLALNEQFF.

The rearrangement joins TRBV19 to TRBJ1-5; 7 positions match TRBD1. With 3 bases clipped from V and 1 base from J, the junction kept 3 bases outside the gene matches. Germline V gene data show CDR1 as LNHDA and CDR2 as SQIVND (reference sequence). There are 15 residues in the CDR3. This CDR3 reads CASSMTGLSNQPQHF. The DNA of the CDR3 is TGTGCCAGTAGTATGACAGGGTTAAGCAATCAGCCCCAGCATTTT.

CDR3 in amino acids: CASSQDPRFVADTQYF. CDR3 nucleotide sequence: TGCGCCAGCAGCCAAGACCCCCGCTTTGTTGCCGATACGCAGTATTTT. The V call is TRBV4-1, the J call TRBJ2-3, with unresolved D. The CDR3 covers 16 residues. V was clipped by 0 bases and J by 6 bases, with 16 bases between them. Germline lookup yields CDR1 MGHRA and CDR2 YSYEKL.

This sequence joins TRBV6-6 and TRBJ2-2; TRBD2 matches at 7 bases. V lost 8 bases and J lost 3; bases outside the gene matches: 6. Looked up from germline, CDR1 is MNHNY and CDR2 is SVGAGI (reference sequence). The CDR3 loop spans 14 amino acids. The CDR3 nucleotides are TGTGCCAGCGTCTTCCGGGGGGACACCGGGGAGCTGTTTTTT. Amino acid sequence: CASVFRGDTGELFF.

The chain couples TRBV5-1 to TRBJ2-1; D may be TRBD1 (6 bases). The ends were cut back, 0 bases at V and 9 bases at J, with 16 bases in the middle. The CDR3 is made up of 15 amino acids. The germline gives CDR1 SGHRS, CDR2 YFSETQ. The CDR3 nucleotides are TGCGCCAGCAGCTTGGACGTGGGGGCCCCCCGTGAGCAGTTCTTC. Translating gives CASSLDVGAPREQFF.

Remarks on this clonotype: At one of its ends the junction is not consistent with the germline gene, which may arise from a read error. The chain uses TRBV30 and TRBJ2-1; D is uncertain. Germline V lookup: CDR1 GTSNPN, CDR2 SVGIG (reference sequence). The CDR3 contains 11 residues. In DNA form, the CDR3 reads TGTGCCTGGAGTGTCGGTCTGCCGAAGGTCTTC. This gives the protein CAWSVGLPKVF.

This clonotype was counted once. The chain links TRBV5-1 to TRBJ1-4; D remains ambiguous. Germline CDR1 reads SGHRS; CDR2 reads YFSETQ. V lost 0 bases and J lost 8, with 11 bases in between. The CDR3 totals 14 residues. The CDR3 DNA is TGCGCCAGCAGCTTGGTTCCCGGGAAAGAAAAACTGTTTTTT. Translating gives CASSLVPGKEKLFF.

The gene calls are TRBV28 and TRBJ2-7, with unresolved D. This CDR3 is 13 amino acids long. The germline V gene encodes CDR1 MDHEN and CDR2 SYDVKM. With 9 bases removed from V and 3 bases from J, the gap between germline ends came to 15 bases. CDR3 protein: CASLPGRGYEQYF. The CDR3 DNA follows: TGTGCCAGTCTTCCAGGACGTGGCTACGAGCAGTACTTC.

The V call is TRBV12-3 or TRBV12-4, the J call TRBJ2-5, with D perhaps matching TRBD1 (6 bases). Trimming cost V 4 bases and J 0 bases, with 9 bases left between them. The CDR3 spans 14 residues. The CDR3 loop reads CASSYRQDQETQYF. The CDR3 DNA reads TGTGCCAGCAGTTACCGACAGGACCAAGAGACCCAGTACTTC.

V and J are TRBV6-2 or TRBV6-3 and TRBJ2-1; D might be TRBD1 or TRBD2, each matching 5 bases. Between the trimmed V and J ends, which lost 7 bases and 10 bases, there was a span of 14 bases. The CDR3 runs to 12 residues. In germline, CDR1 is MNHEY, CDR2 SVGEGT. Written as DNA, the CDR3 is TGTGCCAGCACCCAGCGTGGGGACGAGCAGTTCTTC. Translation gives CASTQRGDEQFF.